Each of the 29 T cell receptor beta chains below was sequenced from the same sample in a study of blood T cell repertoires in COVID-19. Produced via immunoSEQ multiplex PCR; TCRdb's table is partial and in-frame only. The sample includes around 97,000 clones, about 86% of them seen just once. The material sequenced was peripheral blood. These receptors were collected from a human donor in a cohort sampled during active COVID-19.

The V and J genes are TRBV4-3 and TRBJ2-5; D is unclear. Trimming took off 0 bases at V and 3 bases at J, with 11 bases between the two ends. CDR1 and CDR2 from the germline V gene are LGHNA and YSLEER. The CDR3 is made up of 15 amino acids. The CDR3 here is CASSQEIGAEETQYF. The CDR3 nucleotides read TGCGCCAGCAGCCAAGAAATAGGCGCGGAAGAGACCCAGTACTTC.

This chain uses TRBV11-2 with TRBJ2-6; 8 bases fit TRBD1. The junction had 8 bases not matched to a gene; V was cut back by 7 bases and J by 0 bases. Looked up from germline, CDR1 is SGHAT and CDR2 is FQNNGV. This CDR3 contains 17 residues. CDR3 DNA: TGTGCCAGCACCTTGGACAGGGCACCCTCTGGGGCCAACGTCCTGACTTTC. Its translation is CASTLDRAPSGANVLTF.

The chain recombines TRBV7-2 with TRBJ2-1, with D maybe TRBD2 (6 bases). This CDR3 has 16 residues. With 2 bases removed from V and 2 bases from J, the gap between germline ends came to 13 bases. Germline V gene lookup returns CDR1 SGHTA and CDR2 FQGNSA. CDR3 nucleotides: TGTGCCAGCAGCTTATCCCGGCGGGAACCCTACAATGAGCAGTTCTTC. Its protein product is CASSLSRREPYNEQFF.

This rearrangement joins TRBV29-1 to TRBJ1-5; 11 bases agree with TRBD1. Germline CDR1 is SQVTM and CDR2 is ANQGSEA. There are 13 residues in the CDR3. Unmatched junction bases numbered 3, after V lost 5 bases and J lost 6 bases. CDR3 protein: CSVSGQGAQPQHF. The DNA of the CDR3 is TGCAGCGTTTCCGGACAGGGGGCTCAGCCCCAGCATTTT.

The chain joins TRBV5-4 to TRBJ1-2; D might be TRBD1 (5 bases). V was pared by 7 bases and J by 8 bases, with 21 bases between. This CDR3 comprises 14 residues. CDR1 and CDR2 from the germline V gene are SGHNT and YYREEE (reference sequence). CDR3 DNA sequence: TGTGCCAGCCGTCTCGCTGGAGGGGCTGGAGGCTACACCTTC. It yields the protein CASRLAGGAGGYTF.

The chain carries TRBV4-1 and TRBJ1-1; TRBD1 is a possible D gene (6 bases). The CDR3 length is 14 residues. V was clipped by 1 base and J by 1 base, with 7 bases between them. Germline V lookup: CDR1 MGHRA, CDR2 YSYEKL. The CDR3 DNA sequence: TGCGCCAGCAGCCAAGGACAGGCGAACACTGAAGCTTTCTTT. Translated: CASSQGQANTEAFF.

The table lists this clone with a few counts. V usage is TRBV18 and J usage is TRBJ1-2, with D possibly being TRBD1 (6 bases). Trimming took 3 bases from V and 3 from J, leaving 14 bases between them. CDR1 KGHSH and CDR2 LQKENI come from the germline V gene. This CDR3 spans 15 amino acids. The CDR3: CASSPDGQSDYGYTF. The CDR3 DNA follows: TGTGCCAGCTCACCTGACGGACAGTCCGACTATGGCTACACCTTC.

This chain connects TRBV7-9 to TRBJ1-1, with D possibly TRBD1 on 6 matching bases. Germline V lookup: CDR1 SEHNR, CDR2 FQNEAQ (reference sequence). This CDR3 is 14 amino acids long. The germline V and J ends were trimmed by 1 base and 5 bases, with 11 bases remaining between them. CDR3 nucleotides: TGTGCCAGCAGCTTAGGTAGGGGGAGTACTGAAGCTTTCTTT. Encoded protein: CASSLGRGSTEAFF. The full variable domain, its missing parts supplied by reference TRBV7-9 and TRBJ1-1, is DTGVSQNPRHKITKRGQNVTFRCDPISEHNRLYWYRQTLGQGPEFLTYFQNEAQLEKSRLLSDRFSAERPKGSFSTLEIQRTEQGDSAMYLCASSLGRGSTEAFFGQGTRLTVV.

This clone showed up just a few times. The chain couples TRBV7-2 to TRBJ1-1, with a possible D match to TRBD1 (5 bases). The V and J ends lost 4 bases and 3 bases respectively, with 9 bases between them. This CDR3 region has 13 residues. Germline assignment: CDR1 SGHTA and CDR2 FQGNSA. This CDR3 is CASSSQGDTEAFF. The CDR3 region has the DNA TGTGCCAGCAGCTCACAAGGGGACACTGAAGCTTTCTTT.

This chain joins TRBV30 and TRBJ2-3; 8 bases line up with TRBD1. The CDR3 extends over 13 amino acids. The V segment lost 4 bases and the J segment 8 bases; nucleotides outside the gene matches: 8. CDR1 and CDR2 (germline): GTSNPN, SVGIG (reference sequence). The CDR3 reads CAWKTGGFGTQYF. The CDR3 DNA reads as TGTGCCTGGAAAACAGGGGGATTTGGTACGCAGTATTTT.

V usage is TRBV30 and J usage is TRBJ1-1, with 10 nucleotides matching TRBD1. Losses at the gene ends were 3 bases for V and 1 base for J; bases not matched to a gene: 8. Germline values: CDR1 GTSNPN, CDR2 SVGIG (reference sequence). The CDR3 runs to 16 residues. CDR3 coding DNA: TGTGCCTGGAGCTCCCGACAGGGGGCCCAGAACACTGAAGCTTTCTTT. Its translation: CAWSSRQGAQNTEAFF.

The V gene is TRBV28, the J gene TRBJ1-5; no clear D. Germline assignment: CDR1 MDHEN and CDR2 SYDVKM. This CDR3 comprises 12 residues. Trimming took off 7 bases at V and 7 bases at J, with 11 bases between the two ends. Here the CDR3 DNA reads TGTGCCAGCATTTCGGGGAGGCAGCCCCAGCATTTT. Encoded protein: CASISGRQPQHF.

This chain joins TRBV9 and TRBJ2-7, with D possibly TRBD2 on 6 matching bases. V gave up 4 bases and J gave up 0 bases, with 17 bases separating them. The CDR3 extends over 16 amino acids. Germline CDR1 SGDLS, CDR2 YYNGEE. The CDR3 sequence: CASSPNGGLTSYEQYF. As DNA, the CDR3 is TGTGCCAGCAGCCCGAATGGAGGGCTTACCTCCTACGAGCAGTACTTC.

The genes are TRBV28 and TRBJ2-7; a possible D gene is TRBD2 (6 bases). Germline V gives CDR1 MDHEN, CDR2 SYDVKM. V shed 6 bases and J shed 6 bases, with 18 bases lying between them. The CDR3 is 14 amino acids. DNA of the CDR3: TGTGCCAGCAGGGGGGGTTGGGGATCCAGCGAGCAGTACTTC. Amino acids: CASRGGWGSSEQYF.

The chain links TRBV12-3 or TRBV12-4 to TRBJ1-6, with D possibly being TRBD1 (6 bases). V shed 7 bases and J shed 9 bases, with 13 bases lying between them. The CDR3 extends over 13 amino acids. CDR3 coding DNA: TGTGCCAGCACCTTTGCACAGGGTTCACCCCTCCACTTT. This codes for CASTFAQGSPLHF.

This chain connects TRBV9 to TRBJ1-1; TRBD1 agrees at 8 bases. The CDR3 has 15 amino acids. J was trimmed by 4 bases and V by 4 bases; bases with no gene match: 9. Germline CDR1 and CDR2: SGDLS and YYNGEE. CDR3: CASSLRQGPITEAFF. DNA for the CDR3: TGTGCCAGCAGCCTCAGACAGGGGCCCATCACTGAAGCTTTCTTT.

J is TRBJ2-5 and V is TRBV19; weak D call: TRBD2 (6 bases). V lost 5 bases to trimming and J lost 5 bases, with 15 bases between them. CDR3 size: 14 residues. The germline V gene encodes CDR1 LNHDA and CDR2 SQIVND (reference sequence). The CDR3 nucleotides read TGTGCCAGTAGTGGAGGGGCGGACGGGGAGACCCAGTACTTC. Its translation is CASSGGADGETQYF.

The chain combines TRBV18 with TRBJ2-3; no clear D gene. The V gene's germline CDR1 is KGHSH and CDR2 LQKENI. The CDR3 runs to 15 residues. V gave up 2 bases and J gave up 6 bases, with 15 bases separating them. This chain's CDR3 is CASSPVGASGDTQYF. In DNA form, the CDR3 reads TGTGCCAGCTCACCAGTAGGTGCCTCCGGGGATACGCAGTATTTT.

V is TRBV28 and J is TRBJ2-7; tentative D call: TRBD1 (5 bases). Germline V gene data show CDR1 as MDHEN and CDR2 as SYDVKM. The ends were cut back, 6 bases at V and 3 bases at J, with 21 bases in the middle. The CDR3 loop spans 16 amino acids. The CDR3 sequence is CASSPSNRRRIYEQYF. The CDR3, as DNA: TGTGCCAGCAGCCCATCCAACAGGCGTCGGATCTACGAGCAGTACTTC.

This clone occurred once. J is TRBJ2-7 and V is TRBV29-1, with D possibly being TRBD1 (5 bases). Trimming removed 5 bases from V and 2 bases from J, with 13 bases in between. Germline V CDR1 and CDR2: SQVTM, ANQGSEA. There are 13 residues in the CDR3. Here the CDR3 reads CSVRAGPTYEQYF. DNA of the CDR3: TGCAGCGTTCGGGCAGGGCCGACCTACGAGCAGTACTTC.

This chain connects TRBV4-1 to TRBJ1-6; D remains ambiguous. Trimming removed 0 bases from V and 8 bases from J, with 5 bases in between. CDR3 length: 13 residues. Germline CDR1 MGHRA, CDR2 YSYEKL. The CDR3 is CASSQDRYSPLHF. The CDR3 nucleotides are TGCGCCAGCAGCCAAGACCGTTATTCACCCCTCCACTTT.

This sequence joins TRBV20-1 and TRBJ2-7; no clear D gene. This CDR3 is 10 amino acids long. Germline CDR1 is DFQATT and CDR2 is SNEGSKA (reference sequence). V was clipped by 6 bases and J by 5 bases, with 8 bases between them. In DNA form, the CDR3 reads TGCAGTGCAACAATCGACGAGCAGTACTTC. Translation gives CSATIDEQYF.

This chain uses TRBV7-9 with TRBJ1-2, with 8 bases aligning to TRBD1. Germline V gene lookup returns CDR1 SEHNR and CDR2 FQNEAQ (reference sequence). Unmatched junction bases numbered 11, after V lost 4 bases and J lost 4 bases. This CDR3 is 16 amino acids long. The CDR3 spells CASSSSTGVLTYGYTF. Written as DNA, the CDR3 is TGTGCCAGCAGCTCCTCGACAGGGGTATTAACCTATGGCTACACCTTC. The whole variable domain, remainder taken from reference TRBV7-9 and TRBJ1-2, is DTGVSQNPRHKITKRGQNVTFRCDPISEHNRLYWYRQTLGQGPEFLTYFQNEAQLEKSRLLSDRFSAERPKGSFSTLEIQRTEQGDSAMYLCASSSSTGVLTYGYTFGSGTRLTVV.

The chain recombines TRBV27 with TRBJ2-5; 9 positions match TRBD2. Germline loops: CDR1 MNHEY, CDR2 SMNVEV (reference sequence). The CDR3 loop spans 15 amino acids. The trim removed 6 bases at V and 5 bases at J, leaving 10 bases unmatched. CDR3 in amino acids: CASSPGLALAETQYF. The CDR3 DNA follows: TGTGCCAGCAGCCCGGGACTAGCTCTTGCGGAGACCCAGTACTTC.

The chain uses TRBV6-1 and TRBJ2-7; 11 bases fit TRBD1. This CDR3 spans 15 amino acids. CDR1 is MNHNS, CDR2 SASEGT, per germline. Losses at the gene ends were 1 base for V and 4 bases for J; bases not matched to a gene: 3. CDR3 bases: TGTGCCAGCAGTGAAGGGACAGGGGGCATTTACGAGCAGTACTTC. Translation: CASSEGTGGIYEQYF.

This clone was seen a single time. V usage is TRBV3-1 (or the pseudogene TRBV3-2) and J usage is TRBJ2-2; 13 bases align to TRBD2. Germline values: CDR1 LGHDT, CDR2 YNNKEL (reference sequence). Losses at the gene ends were 4 bases for V and 7 bases for J; bases not matched to a gene: 6. CDR3 size: 16 residues. The DNA of the CDR3 is TGTGCCAGCAGCCTCGGACTAGCGGGAGCGGGCGGGGAGCTGTTTTTT. Protein product: CASSLGLAGAGGELFF.

The V call is TRBV19, the J call TRBJ2-5; 8 nucleotides agree with TRBD2. V dropped 7 bases and J dropped 0; count of bases not matched to a gene: 4. The CDR3 extends over 14 amino acids. Per the germline V gene, CDR1 is LNHDA and CDR2 is SQIVND (reference sequence). The DNA for the CDR3 is TGTGCCAGTAAGGAGCGGGAGTACCAAGAGACCCAGTACTTC. Its translation is CASKEREYQETQYF.

The chain combines TRBV19 with TRBJ2-5; a weak D match, TRBD1 (5 bases). The germline V and J ends were trimmed by 5 bases and 7 bases, with 20 bases remaining between them. Germline loops: CDR1 LNHDA, CDR2 SQIVND (reference sequence). The CDR3 covers 15 residues. CDR3 DNA sequence: TGTGCCAGTAGTGCCCTCAGGGCCTCCGCCAGGACCCAGTACTTC. Amino acids: CASSALRASARTQYF.

The chain uses TRBV10-1 and TRBJ2-3; D may be TRBD1 (5 bases). Germline-derived CDR1 and CDR2 are WNHNN and SYGVQD (reference sequence). The CDR3 length is 15 residues. V was clipped by 6 bases and J by 0 bases, with 13 bases between them. CDR3 residues: CASSPTVPSTDTQYF. CDR3 DNA: TGCGCCAGCAGCCCGACAGTCCCTAGCACAGATACGCAGTATTTT.